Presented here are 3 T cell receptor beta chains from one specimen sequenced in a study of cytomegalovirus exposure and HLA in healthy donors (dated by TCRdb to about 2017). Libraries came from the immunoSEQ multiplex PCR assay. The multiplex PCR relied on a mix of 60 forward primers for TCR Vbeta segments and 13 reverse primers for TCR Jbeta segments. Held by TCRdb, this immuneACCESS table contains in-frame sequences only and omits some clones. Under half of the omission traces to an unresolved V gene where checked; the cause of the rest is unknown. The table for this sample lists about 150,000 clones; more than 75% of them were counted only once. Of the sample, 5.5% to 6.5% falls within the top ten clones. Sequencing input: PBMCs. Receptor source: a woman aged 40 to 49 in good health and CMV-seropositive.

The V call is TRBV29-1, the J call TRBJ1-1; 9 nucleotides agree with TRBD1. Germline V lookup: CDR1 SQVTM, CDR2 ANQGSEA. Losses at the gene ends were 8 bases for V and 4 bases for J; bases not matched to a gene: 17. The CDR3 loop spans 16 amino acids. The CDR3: CSCKPYWDRDGTEAFF. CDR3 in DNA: TGCAGCTGCAAACCTTACTGGGACAGGGACGGCACTGAAGCTTTCTTT.

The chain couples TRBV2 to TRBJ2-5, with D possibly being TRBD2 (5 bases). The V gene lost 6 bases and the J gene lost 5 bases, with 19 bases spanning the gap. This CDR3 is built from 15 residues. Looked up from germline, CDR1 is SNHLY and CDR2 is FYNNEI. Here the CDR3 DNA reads TGTGCCAGCAGAAACCGCCAGGTCGGGGTGGAGACCCAGTACTTC. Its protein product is CASRNRQVGVETQYF.

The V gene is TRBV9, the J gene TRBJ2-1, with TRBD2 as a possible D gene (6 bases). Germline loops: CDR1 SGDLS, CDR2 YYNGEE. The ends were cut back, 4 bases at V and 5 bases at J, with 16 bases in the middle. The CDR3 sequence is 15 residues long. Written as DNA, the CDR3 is TGTGCCAGCAGCCCACGTCCGGGACTGAACAATGAGCAGTTCTTC. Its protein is CASSPRPGLNNEQFF. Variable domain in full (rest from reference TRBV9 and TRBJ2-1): DSGVTQTPKHLITATGQRVTLRCSPRSGDLSVYWYQQSLDQGLQFLIQYYNGEERAKGNILERFSAQQFPDLHSELNLSSLELGDSALYFCASSPRPGLNNEQFFGPGTRLTVL.